The sequence of this T cell receptor beta chain was determined in a study of cytomegalovirus exposure and HLA in healthy donors (dated by TCRdb to 2016 to 2017). Study-wide context: An earlier analysis of under 600 of the donors reported more than 250 Gb of sequence data and 120 million or so unique TCR beta sequences from roughly 180 million T cells. Roughly 300 gigabases of sequencing data and roughly 90 million unique TCR sequences were included in an early release covering roughly 600 HLA-typed donors. A later analysis re-analyzed previously published TCR beta repertoires from 666 donors and added high-resolution HLA genotyping to study TCR occurrence patterns. In the later analysis, no new phenotypic data were used to find candidate immune exposures; instead, reliance was placed on TCR beta sequences and their occurrence across donors. The number of donors typed differed by locus, with about 629-630 for A, B, C, DRB1 and DQB1, roughly 520 for DQA1, over 600 for DPA1, and around 430 for DPB1. Donor age, sex, ethnicity and CMV serostatus were compiled alongside the repertoire data. The study aimed to test whether signatures of past pathogen exposure could be identified by cataloging public T cell receptors. In addition to the first cohort of 650 to 800 subjects, a separate validation cohort of 120 different subjects was used. Roughly 5 DR-DQ haplotypes were treated as single units for association and clustering because of strong linkage in the cohort. A later genetic analysis used genome-wide SNP genotypes for about three fifths of the 666 donors, treating that subset as a discovery cohort. Across about 380 genotyped donors of the cohort, an average of about 240,000 unique TCR beta nucleotide sequences per donor were sequenced, and 15% to 20% of those sequences were non-productive. The T cell repertoires of 666 subjects were profiled by immunosequencing and related to cytomegalovirus serostatus. An earlier analysis of roughly 580 of the donors used high-throughput TCR beta sequencing to judge whether each TCR beta V gene segment behaved as functional or pseudogenic. High-throughput TCR immunosequencing, statistical association of individual TCRs with disease status, and machine learning were combined to predict cytomegalovirus infection status. All discovery cohort repertoires had been generated on a single sequencing platform. Class I and class II HLA loci were covered by the typing at four-digit resolution. Among the approximately 400 genotyped donors, approximately 77% belonged to the genetic ancestry cluster associated with self-reported Caucasian donors.

The investigation overall reported the following: V-gene and J-gene trimming of TCR beta chains was associated with a missense DCLRE1C variant in a later genetic analysis, and the association was replicated in an independent cohort. Several of the top co-occurrence clusters appeared to be linked to parvovirus B19, influenza, CMV and Epstein-Barr virus, according to a later analysis. Roughly uniform sequencing depth across donors was assumed in presence/absence analyses, although this assumption may not hold. In an earlier analysis of 450 to 750 of the donors, most TCR beta V segments appeared in productive rearrangements about 87% or about 30% of the time, broadly matching IMGT annotations. In vitro tests confirmed that three of the cytomegalovirus-associated TCR beta chains recognize cytomegalovirus antigens. The study listed 150 to 200 TCR beta chains as associated with cytomegalovirus. A further reported finding was that TCR beta sequences accurately predicted the HLA-A and HLA-B alleles for most subjects in the first cohort. In a later genetic analysis, fewer N-insertions in productive TCRs were reported among donors in an Asian-associated ancestry cluster than the roughly 700-donor mean. A cluster of highly shared sequence variants was judged likely to represent a technical artifact of the sequencing pipeline. Across donors, most TCR sequences were observed very rarely, whereas some public TCRs were present in many individuals. A later analysis found that HLA-associated TCR beta chains were more clonally expanded and had lower generation probabilities than equally common non-associated chains. For the cohort, immune exposure information was limited to CMV serostatus. Some IMGT-functional V segments, including TRBV6-2 and TRBV6-3, could not be told apart with the 87-base-pair reads, so those segments were excluded. In this cohort, only TCR beta chains were sequenced, and detectable features were limited by the absence of alpha or paired-chain data. In a later analysis, some 17,000 TCR beta sequences were associated with specific HLA alleles at a false discovery rate of 0.05. Linkage disequilibrium might explain the correlated functional status among segregating V segments, but an unknown experimental factor could not be excluded. When HLA alleles, especially DR and DQ, strongly co-occurred, TCR associations were difficult to assign to individual alleles. It was suggested by the authors that the approach could potentially be generalized to other disease states and immunological phenotypes. A later analysis found that most CMV-associated TCR beta chains appeared HLA-restricted, with HLA associations seemingly driven largely by CMV exposure. According to a later analysis, TCR association rates differed among HLA loci, with DRB1 alleles showing the most associated TCRs and HLA-C alleles showing the fewest. Because counts were too low, fewer than 20 rarely observed V segments, including chromosome 9 orphons, were excluded from the earlier analysis of 587 of the donors. In both the original and validation cohorts, the classifier was reported to diagnose cytomegalovirus status with high specificity and sensitivity. Because HLA typing was missing for some donors at each locus, association tests included only the typed subset.

Library prep was done by the immunoSEQ multiplex PCR assay. For the multiplex PCR, a mixture combining 60 forward primers for TCR Vbeta segments and 13 reverse primers for TCR Jbeta segments was used. A multiplex PCR assay on genomic DNA amplified the CDR3 region of rearranged TCR beta genes. The Illumina HiSeq System was used to sequence the amplified TCR beta libraries as 87-base-pair reads. The paper's processing steps were these. A later analysis counted some 74 million unique TCR beta chains across the 666 repertoires, and some 11 million of these chains were shared by at least two donors. Raw reads were error-corrected and collapsed into unique sequences with a nearest-neighbor algorithm that merged closely related sequences to remove PCR and sequencing errors. Alignment of CDR3 sequences to IMGT reference sequences was used to assign V, D and J gene segments. For a sequence to be retained, at least a six-nucleotide match to both a V gene segment and a J gene segment was required. Rearrangements were classified as productive when the CDR3 lacked stop codons and remained in frame with V and J, and all other rearrangements were classified as non-productive. CDR3 was defined by IMGT convention, running from the second conserved V-encoded cysteine to the conserved J-encoded phenylalanine. The earlier analysis of about 570 of the donors excluded any sequence lacking an unambiguous match to a single V gene segment. In an earlier analysis of several hundred of the donors, V segments were called functional above 56.7% productive rearrangements and were called segregating when the between-donor standard deviation exceeded 5%. A statistical classification framework was developed to diagnose cytomegalovirus status using the catalog of TCR beta chain sequences. V and J gene assignment, in a later analysis, came from comparing TCR nucleotide sequences with IMGT/GENE-DB human TR gene sequences. In a later analysis, CDR3 sequences and most-parsimonious VDJ recombination scenarios were assigned using the TCRdist pipeline. In a later analysis, every TCR beta chain was defined by the combination of its CDR3 amino acid sequence and its V-gene family, and reads without a unique V-gene family were dropped. In a later analysis, fewer than 600 highly shared, low-generation-probability nucleotide sequences were removed to address suspected cross-contamination and a sequencing artifact. For each public chain, a later analysis derived a clonal expansion index from normalized ranks of inferred template counts within each repertoire. In a later analysis, generation probabilities were computed with a VDJ recombination model fitted to out-of-frame rearrangements, and the resulting probabilities were checked against IGoR. In a later analysis, hypergeometric tests were used to score TCR-TCR, TCR-HLA and TCR-CMV co-occurrence, with a repertoire-size bias correction applied to TCR pairs. To estimate false discovery rates, a later analysis permuted the HLA or CMV assignments 20 times. A later analysis grouped co-occurring TCRs with DBSCAN, adding TCRdist sequence similarity when clustering within HLA-allele-positive subsets. Repertoires with fewer than 30,000 or more than 120,000 public chains were left out of co-occurrence clustering, as were several repertoires with anomalous nucleotide sharing. Not all clones reach the TCRdb copy of this immuneACCESS table, which keeps in-frame sequences only. Checked studies attribute under half of the gap to unresolved V genes and leave the rest unexplained. That table is the source of V, J and clone size, and D and trimming were worked out from the DNA. For this sample there are 65,000 to 85,000 clones; approximately 70% appear just once. The biggest ten clones account for 14% of the sample.

The germline V gene sets CDR1 to MNHNS and CDR2 to SASEGT. Taken from cysteine to phenylalanine, the CDR3 has 16 residues. Just the 48-base CDR3 DNA is kept, in frame starting at base 1. V ends up 1 base short and J 3 bases short, with an unmatched junction base count of 6. The cohort consisted of some 670 healthy bone marrow donors. Cohort members were all nominally healthy when sampled, although unrecorded immune exposures were likely present. The donor tested CMV seropositive and was one of the 289 seropositive cohort members. Every donor gave a peripheral blood sample, and the peripheral blood mononuclear cells from that sample were used for TCR beta sequencing. Genomic DNA was extracted from the blood cell samples with the Qiagen DNeasy Blood Extraction Kit. Comment on this clone: What antigen it recognizes has not been identified. No clone much larger than this one lies a single base away; base qualities are absent.

The receptor chain draws on TRBV6-1 and TRBJ2-1, and TRBD1 aligns with 7 junction nucleotides. The material sequenced was PBMCs. The sequence was obtained from a male donor in good health and CMV-seropositive. CDR3 loop: CASSEEIRGFYNEQFF. In nucleotides, the sequence is TGTGCCAGCAGTGAAGAGATCAGGGGGTTCTACAATGAGCAGTTCTTC.